These T cell receptor beta chains were read from a single sample in a study of T cells after yellow fever vaccination. TCRdb used MiXCR to reprocess the 5' RACE reads, holding one entry per CDR3 protein. In the table there are 25,000 or so distinct CDR3 sequences, 4% to 5% of which are singletons. The sequenced sample was PBMCs, either bulk or a sorted T-cell subset (CD4+, CD8+, memory, or dextramer-sorted; not recorded which), obtained on the day of the yellow fever booster vaccination. These receptors originate from a man younger than 30 who received the YFV17D yellow fever vaccine. CDR3s include the opening cysteine and the closing phenylalanine or tryptophan. D genes are given only for firm matches. The size of a clone is reported for some rows only, either as once, few or many, or as a class for expanded clones.

v_call,j_call,d_call,clone_size,cdr3_nt,cdr3_aa
TRBV5-1,TRBJ2-3,TRBD1,few,TGCGCCAGCAGCTTGACTACAGGGGGAAGAACAGATACGCAGTATTTT,CASSLTTGGRTDTQYF
TRBV24-1,TRBJ1-5,-,many,TGTGCCACCCGGACGGTCTGCAATCAGCCCCAGCATTTT,CATRTVCNQPQHF
TRBV19,TRBJ2-1,TRBD2,medium-sized,TGTGCCAGTAGTATACTGACTAGCGAAGTCAATGAGCAGTTCTTC,CASSILTSEVNEQFF
TRBV12-3/TRBV12-4,TRBJ1-4,-,few,TGTGCCAGCAGCTTATCTGGCGTGAGGGGTAAACTGTTTTTT,CASSLSGVRGKLFF
TRBV20-1,TRBJ2-5,TRBD2,many,TGCAGTGCTCTAGCGGGGGGGAAGGAGACCCAGTACTTC,CSALAGGKETQYF
TRBV9,TRBJ2-1,-,many,TGTGCCAGCAGCGTAGGGGACTACAATGAGCAGTTCTTC,CASSVGDYNEQFF
TRBV5-1,TRBJ1-2,-,many,TGCGCCAGCAGCTTGGGAGTCTATGGCTACACCTTC,CASSLGVYGYTF
TRBV5-1,TRBJ2-1,-,many,TGCGCCAGCAGCTTGCAAGCCCCCGGGAGCGATGAGCAGTTCTTC,CASSLQAPGSDEQFF
TRBV7-9,TRBJ2-1,-,many,TGTGCCAGCAGTTGGGGGGACTACAATGAGCAGTTCTTC,CASSWGDYNEQFF
TRBV5-1,TRBJ1-2,-,many,TGCGCCAGCAGCAAATTACAACTAGGCGGCTACACCTTC,CASSKLQLGGYTF
TRBV5-1,TRBJ1-1,TRBD1,many,TGCGCCAGCAGCTTTCAGGGGGAGAACACTGAAGCTTTCTTT,CASSFQGENTEAFF
TRBV5-1,TRBJ2-5,TRBD2,many,TGCGCCAGCAGCTTGGTCGCGGGGGAAAAGACCCAGTACTTC,CASSLVAGEKTQYF
TRBV5-1,TRBJ2-2,-,many,TGCGCCAGCAGCTGGACGTACGGTGCAGGGGTCACCGGGGAGCTGTTTTTT,CASSWTYGAGVTGELFF
TRBV7-2,TRBJ1-1,-,many,TGTGCCAGCAGCTCACAGGGAGTGGGTGCTTTCTTT,CASSSQGVGAFF
TRBV27,TRBJ2-3,TRBD1,many,TGTGCCAGCAGTTTAAGGGACAGGACAGATACGCAGTATTTT,CASSLRDRTDTQYF
TRBV6-5,TRBJ2-7,TRBD1,few,TGTGCCAGCAGTTCCGTCGGACAGGGGGCCGAGCAGTACTTC,CASSSVGQGAEQYF
TRBV7-9,TRBJ2-2,-,few,TGTGCCAGCAGCTCCTCCGGGACGTCGAACACCGGGGAGCTGTTTTTT,CASSSSGTSNTGELFF
TRBV6-1,TRBJ2-3,-,many,TGTGCCAGCAGCTCTCGGCAGGGAAAAGTGGACACAGATACGCAGTATTTT,CASSSRQGKVDTDTQYF
TRBV5-1,TRBJ2-3,-,many,TGCGCCAGCAGCATTGCAGATACGCAGTATTTT,CASSIADTQYF
TRBV20-1,TRBJ2-7,TRBD1,-,TGCAGTGCTAGAGATGACGGTTTGGGACAGGGGCCCCTCTACGAGCAGTACTTC,CSARDDGLGQGPLYEQYF
TRBV5-1,TRBJ2-5,TRBD2,many,TGCGCCAGCAGCTTGGATGTCGGGGGGGCGGAGGAGACCCAGTACTTC,CASSLDVGGAEETQYF
TRBV12-5,TRBJ2-3,-,many,TGTGCTAGTGGCACTGACAGGTCAGATACGCAGTATTTT,CASGTDRSDTQYF
TRBV12-3/TRBV12-4,TRBJ2-2,-,many,TGTGCCAGCAGGGGAACCGGGGAGCTGTTTTTT,CASRGTGELFF
TRBV18,TRBJ2-5,-,many,TGTGCCAGCTCAAGCATTGCAGGGCTGGAGACCCAGTACTTC,CASSSIAGLETQYF
TRBV25-1,TRBJ2-5,-,few,TGTGCCAGCAGTGCCCAGACCCAGTACTTC,CASSAQTQYF
TRBV7-6,TRBJ1-1,TRBD1,many,TGTGCCAGCAGCTGGAAGACAGGGCCGGGCACTGAAGCTTTCTTT,CASSWKTGPGTEAFF
TRBV3-1,TRBJ2-1,-,many,TGTGCCAGCAGCCCCAAGGGCCACTACAATGAGCAGTTCTTC,CASSPKGHYNEQFF
TRBV20-1,TRBJ1-1,TRBD1,many,TGCAGTGCCTCCGGGACAGCGAACACTGAAGCTTTCTTT,CSASGTANTEAFF
TRBV6-4,TRBJ2-5,TRBD2,many,TGTGCCAGCAGTGTACTAGCGGGGGAGCGAGAGACCCAGTACTTC,CASSVLAGERETQYF
TRBV25-1,TRBJ1-6,TRBD1,many,TGTGCCAGCAGTGATCCAGGGGGGGAGGCACCCCTCCACTTT,CASSDPGGEAPLHF
TRBV20-1,TRBJ2-1,TRBD2,many,TGCAGTGCTAAGAGGGAGGTAGCGGGCAATGAGCAGTTCTTC,CSAKREVAGNEQFF
TRBV13,TRBJ1-1,-,-,TGTGCCAGCAGCGGGAACAGGGCCCTGAACACTGAAGCTTTCTTT,CASSGNRALNTEAFF
TRBV7-2,TRBJ2-1,TRBD1,many,TGTGCCAGCAGCTTTCAGACAGGGGCGCACTACAATGAGCAGTTCTTC,CASSFQTGAHYNEQFF
TRBV25-1,TRBJ2-1,TRBD2,medium-sized,TGTGCCAGCAGTGAATTAGCGGGGGAGGTCAATGAGCAGTTCTTC,CASSELAGEVNEQFF
TRBV29-1,TRBJ1-1,TRBD1,many,TGCAGCGCCGGGACAGGACACACTGAAGCTTTCTTT,CSAGTGHTEAFF
TRBV5-4,TRBJ1-1,TRBD1,-,TGTGCCAGCAGCTCGGGACAGGGCACTGAAGCTTTCTTT,CASSSGQGTEAFF
TRBV5-6,TRBJ1-1,-,-,TGTGCCAGCAGCTTGGGTCCAGCCATACGGAGTGGTGAAGCTTTCTTT,CASSLGPAIRSGEAFF
TRBV7-3,TRBJ2-7,-,many,TGTGCCAGCAGCAGTAGCGGAGGGTACGAGCAGTACTTC,CASSSSGGYEQYF
TRBV2,TRBJ2-5,-,-,TGTGCCAGCAGGAGACCAGGGTTCGGGTTCCAGGGTGGGACCCAGTACTTC,CASRRPGFGFQGGTQYF
TRBV5-1,TRBJ1-1,-,many,TGCGCCAGCAGCTTGGGGACCTTCAACACTGAAGCTTTCTTT,CASSLGTFNTEAFF